This T cell receptor beta chain was observed in a study of T cells in tuberculosis. General study points: Smaller alpha distances in active tuberculosis partly reflected shorter CDR3-alpha lengths.

Time point in this sample: new active TB diagnosis, blood taken before or within 7 days of starting treatment. V shed 1 base and J shed 5 bases, with 12 bases lying between them. Germline V lookup: CDR1 MNHNS, CDR2 SASEGT. The CDR3 has 15 amino acids. Here immunoSEQ multiplex PCR was the method, and the copy in TCRdb shows in-frame clones only, minus some. The sample includes fewer than 55,000 clones, roughly 95% of them seen just once. This clone was recorded only once. Its antigen is still unknown. The starting material was PBMCs, obtained at tuberculosis diagnosis. The receptor comes from an adult with tuberculosis. The chain uses TRBV6-1 and TRBJ1-5; tentative D call: TRBD1 (6 bases). The CDR3 region has the DNA TGTGCCAGCAGTGAAGTCCCAGGGGCGCATCAGCCCCAGCATTTT. It encodes CASSEVPGAHQPQHF.